This T cell receptor (beta chain) was identified during a study of tissue T cells after allogeneic stem cell transplantation. The study, taken as a whole, reports: Few T cell clones were shared across patients, but motif clusters showed tissue-specific shared signatures. Anatomically similar tissues had similar TCR repertoires within each patient.

Time point denoted: mouse harvest day 7 after allogeneic transplant. Each mouse received 10^7 T-cell-depleted marrow cells plus 10^6 splenic CD5+ T cells by tail vein. This mouse GVHD model was MHC-mismatched B6 to BALB/c, profiled day 7 or 14. To note about this clone: Its antigen is undetermined. Gene names are mouse gene names. Coverage ceases 1 residue before the CDR3 finishes, and the germline J gene fills in the end.

Germline V lookup: CDR1 SGHLS, CDR2 HYDKME. This CDR3 contains 14 residues. With V trimmed by 2 bases and J by 0 bases, 2 bases remained unmatched. The data were produced by immunoSEQ multiplex PCR, yet TCRdb's version contains in-frame clones alone and is incomplete. The sample has 5,500 to 7,000 clones; over 35% are singletons. Sample: gut tissue. The rearrangement joins TRBV12-2 to TRBJ1-2, with 7 nucleotides matching TRBD1. The clonotype originates from a female BALB/c mouse given C57BL/6 T cells with graft-versus-host disease after an allogeneic hematopoietic cell transplant. CDR3 DNA, as far as it was read: TGTGCCAGCTCTCCCCAGGGGGCAAACTCCGACTACACC. Encoded protein: CASSPQGANSDYT. The whole CDR3 protein is CASSPQGANSDYTF.